The clone carrying this TCR beta chain turned up a few times. Its antigen is still unknown. Each CDR3 protein is one row after TCRdb ran MiXCR on the reads. Here the sample spans under 200,000 distinct CDR3 sequences, roughly 9.8% being singletons. The data originate from a study of T cell repertoires in cytomegalovirus infection. In the study overall: CMV infection and matching HLA type were both indicated by public TCR beta signatures. Study-wide results and limits: CMV-specific TCR beta clonotypes restricted by HLA-C were the ones dominating the ex vivo response. Summed frequency of shared TCR beta families picked out CMV carriers who also had the relevant HLA.

This clonotype was obtained from a human donor in good health (CMV status not recorded). Some clones in this sample may be carry-over from other donors' samples. The material sequenced was PBMCs.

CDR3 amino acids: CASSGRLQGEPYEQYF. CDR3 DNA: TGTGCCAGCAGCGGAAGGCTCCAGGGCGAACCCTACGAGCAGTACTTC. V is TRBV11-1 and J is TRBJ2-7, with a tentative D call TRBD1 (5 bases). The CDR3 extends over 16 amino acids. CDR1 and CDR2 (germline): SGHAT, FQDESV (reference sequence). V lost 5 bases and J lost 2, with 19 bases in between.